The 30 T cell receptor beta chains below all came from one sample that was sequenced in a study of T cells after yellow fever vaccination. From the 5' RACE reads, TCRdb called clonotypes with MiXCR, one entry per CDR3 protein. The sample lists 75,000 to 100,000 distinct CDR3 sequences; almost 9% were seen once. Sequenced material: CD8+ T cells not binding an NS4B(214-222) dextramer, sorted from PBMCs, taken roughly 14 days after the first yellow fever vaccination. The source of these receptors is a man between 18 and 29 years old who received the YFV17D yellow fever vaccine.

This clonotype was recorded at least ten times. The chain has TRBV5-6 and TRBJ1-2; D possibly corresponds to TRBD1 (5 bases). This CDR3 has 11 amino acids. V was clipped by 4 bases and J by 10 bases, with 11 bases between them. CDR1 is SGHDT and CDR2 is YYEEEE in the germline V gene. CDR3: CASSLTGIYTF. CDR3 nucleotides: TGTGCCAGCAGCCTCACAGGAATCTACACCTTC.

V gene TRBV5-5 combines with J gene TRBJ2-3; 11 nucleotides match TRBD2. CDR1 is SGHKS and CDR2 is YYEKEE in the germline V gene (reference sequence). The junction had 7 bases not matched to a gene; V was cut back by 1 base and J by 6 bases. This CDR3 region has 16 residues. In DNA form, the CDR3 reads TGTGCCAGCAGCTTGTCTAGCGGGGGGTTCGGTGATACGCAGTATTTT. Its protein product is CASSLSSGGFGDTQYF. Full variable domain (missing parts from reference TRBV5-5 and TRBJ2-3): DAGVTQSPTHLIKTRGQQVTLRCSPISGHKSVSWYQQVLGQGPQFIFQYYEKEERGRGNFPDRFSARQFPNYSSELNVNALLLGDSALYLCASSLSSGGFGDTQYFGPGTRLTVL.

The table lists this clonotype with a few counts. The chain is built from TRBV7-9 and TRBJ2-7; no definite D call. The V and J ends lost 5 bases and 6 bases respectively, with 11 bases between them. The CDR3 totals 12 residues. Germline values: CDR1 SEHNR, CDR2 FQNEAQ (reference sequence). The CDR3 nucleotides read TGTGCCAGCAGCACCCGATTGGTCGAGCAGTACTTC. It codes for CASSTRLVEQYF. The whole variable domain, filled in from reference TRBV7-9 and TRBJ2-7, reads DTGVSQNPRHKITKRGQNVTFRCDPISEHNRLYWYRQTLGQGPEFLTYFQNEAQLEKSRLLSDRFSAERPKGSFSTLEIQRTEQGDSAMYLCASSTRLVEQYFGPGTRLTVT.

This chain connects TRBV28 to TRBJ2-5; D not certain. This CDR3 has 13 amino acids. Germline V gene data show CDR1 as MDHEN and CDR2 as SYDVKM. The germline V and J ends were trimmed by 2 bases and 2 bases, with 6 bases remaining between them. For the CDR3, the DNA is TGTGCCAGCAGTTTAATTATGCAAGAGACCCAGTACTTC. Protein product: CASSLIMQETQYF.

The sample holds a few counts of this clonotype. This rearrangement joins TRBV4-3 to TRBJ1-2; TRBD1 is a possible D gene (5 bases). Germline-derived CDR1 and CDR2 are LGHNA and YSLEER. Trimming took 0 bases from V and 6 from J, leaving 14 bases between them. The CDR3 length is 15 residues. DNA of the CDR3: TGCGCCAGCAGCCAAGATCCCGCAGGGTTAAATGGCTACACCTTC. Its protein product is CASSQDPAGLNGYTF.

The gene calls are TRBV12-3 or TRBV12-4 and TRBJ2-5, with unresolved D. The CDR3 is 11 amino acids. V was trimmed by 6 bases and J by 2 bases, leaving 4 bases between them. The chain's CDR3 is CASSQQETQYF. As DNA, the CDR3 is TGTGCCAGCAGCCAACAAGAGACCCAGTACTTC.

This clonotype has a handful of counts. V and J are TRBV12-3 or TRBV12-4 and TRBJ2-1; 9 bases line up with TRBD2. CDR3 length: 15 residues. With 6 bases clipped from V and 4 bases from J, the junction kept 7 bases outside the gene matches. The CDR3 sequence: CASSFERGVYNEQFF. Written as DNA, the CDR3 is TGTGCCAGCAGCTTTGAGCGGGGGGTATACAATGAGCAGTTCTTC.

The rearrangement links TRBV4-3 to TRBJ1-6; no reliable D call. Trimming cost V 4 bases and J 7 bases, with 17 bases left between them. The CDR3 consists of 16 residues. Germline lookup yields CDR1 LGHNA and CDR2 YSLEER. DNA for the CDR3: TGCGCCAGCAGCCCAACGCCAGTGGTAGGGAATTCACCCCTCCACTTT. Protein sequence: CASSPTPVVGNSPLHF.

This clonotype was counted a few times. The chain recombines TRBV4-2 with TRBJ1-5, with a possible D match to TRBD1 (6 bases). From germline, CDR1 is LGHNA and CDR2 YNFKEQ. V was clipped by 3 bases and J by 4 bases, with 10 bases between them. This CDR3 is built from 14 residues. DNA for the CDR3: TGTGCCAGCAGCCATCTACAGGGTAATCAGCCCCAGCATTTT. Protein product: CASSHLQGNQPQHF.

This clonotype was seen only a few times. The CDR3 sequence is CASSNPWTGGTDTQYF. The DNA of the CDR3 is TGTGCCAGCAGCAACCCATGGACAGGGGGCACAGATACGCAGTATTTT. The chain joins TRBV7-9 to TRBJ2-3; 9 bases fit TRBD1. Germline assignment: CDR1 SEHNR and CDR2 FQNEAQ (reference sequence). V shed 5 bases, J shed 1 base, and the junction held 7 bases outside the gene matches. This CDR3 spans 16 amino acids.

As concerns this clonotype: A much larger clone sits a single nucleotide away, making a read error possible. The chain combines TRBV5-5 with TRBJ1-2; D is perhaps TRBD1 (6 bases). Germline-derived CDR1 and CDR2 are SGHKS and YYEKEE (reference sequence). The CDR3 contains 13 residues. V lost 4 bases and J 2 bases, leaving 9 bases between the germline ends. The CDR3 DNA sequence: TGTGCCAGCAGCCCTGGACAGAACTATGGCTACACCTTC. Residues: CASSPGQNYGYTF.

The chain uses TRBV9 and TRBJ2-1, with unresolved D. Germline V lookup: CDR1 SGDLS, CDR2 YYNGEE. The CDR3 loop spans 15 amino acids. Deletions cut 3 bases from V and 0 bases from J, with 10 bases between. CDR3 residues: CASSEIGSSYNEQFF. As DNA, the CDR3 is TGTGCCAGCAGCGAGATCGGAAGCTCCTACAATGAGCAGTTCTTC.

V is TRBV20-1 and J is TRBJ2-3; 8 bases are shared with TRBD1. Trimming removed 6 bases from V and 2 bases from J; junction bases left unmatched: 4. In germline, CDR1 is DFQATT, CDR2 SNEGSKA (reference sequence). The CDR3 has 13 amino acids. CDR3 sequence reads: CSATGGPTDTQYF. In DNA form, the CDR3 reads TGCAGTGCAACAGGGGGACCCACAGATACGCAGTATTTT.

This clonotype was seen at least ten times. V gene TRBV7-2 combines with J gene TRBJ2-1; 13 bases agree with TRBD2. This CDR3 comprises 15 residues. V shed 4 bases, J shed 5 bases, and the junction held 2 bases outside the gene matches. Germline loops: CDR1 SGHTA, CDR2 FQGNSA. The CDR3 is CASSWGLAGNNEQFF. CDR3 nucleotides: TGTGCCAGCAGCTGGGGACTAGCGGGGAACAATGAGCAGTTCTTC.

This clonotype has a handful of counts. CDR3: CASSWASFNEQFF. In DNA form, the CDR3 reads TGTGCCAGCAGCTGGGCCAGCTTCAATGAGCAGTTCTTC. The chain employs TRBV7-6 and TRBJ2-1; D remains ambiguous. The CDR3 is made up of 13 amino acids. Trimming took 4 bases from V and 6 from J, leaving 10 bases between them. Looked up from germline, CDR1 is SGHVS and CDR2 is FNYEAQ.

The J gene is TRBJ2-3, the V gene TRBV7-9; 8 bases agree with TRBD1. This CDR3 has 15 amino acids. Germline CDR1 reads SEHNR; CDR2 reads FQNEAQ (reference sequence). With V trimmed by 6 bases and J by 3 bases, 8 bases remained unmatched. The CDR3 sequence is CASRSQGVRTDTQYF. The CDR3 DNA sequence: TGTGCCAGCAGGTCACAGGGGGTAAGGACAGATACGCAGTATTTT.

This clonotype was seen only a few times. The rearrangement joins TRBV4-2 to TRBJ2-3; 8 positions agree with TRBD2. The CDR3 contains 15 residues. Germline CDR1 LGHNA, CDR2 YNFKEQ. With 1 base clipped from V and 4 bases from J, the junction kept 4 bases outside the gene matches. The CDR3 here is CASSQGQRGPDTQYF. CDR3 nucleotide sequence: TGTGCCAGCAGCCAAGGGCAGCGGGGGCCAGATACGCAGTATTTT.

This clonotype was detected many times. The rearrangement uses TRBV12-3 or TRBV12-4 and TRBJ2-1; tentatively, D is TRBD2 (6 bases). This CDR3 has 15 amino acids. With 6 bases removed from V and 3 bases from J, the gap between germline ends came to 15 bases. The chain's CDR3 is CASSLWDLIYNEQFF. The CDR3 region has the DNA TGTGCCAGCAGCCTATGGGACTTGATCTACAATGAGCAGTTCTTC.

This clonotype occurred a few times. The rearrangement joins TRBV6-1 to TRBJ2-3, with 7 bases aligning to TRBD1. The V gene's germline CDR1 is MNHNS and CDR2 SASEGT. The CDR3 runs to 15 residues. V gave up 4 bases and J gave up 2 bases; unmatched junction bases: 6. This CDR3 is CASSVTGMYTDTQYF. CDR3 DNA sequence: TGTGCCAGCAGTGTGACAGGGATGTACACAGATACGCAGTATTTT.

The chain combines TRBV15 with TRBJ2-2; D possibly corresponds to TRBD1 (6 bases). The germline V and J ends were trimmed by 1 base and 7 bases, with 13 bases remaining between them. The CDR3 loop spans 15 amino acids. CDR1 and CDR2 from the germline V gene are LNHNV and YYDKDF (reference sequence). The CDR3 here is CATSRGVGAFGELFF. The CDR3 nucleotides read TGTGCCACCAGCAGAGGGGTGGGGGCATTCGGGGAGCTGTTTTTT.

This clonotype has a handful of counts. The J gene is TRBJ2-1, the V gene TRBV7-2, with D possibly TRBD2 on 6 matching bases. This CDR3 comprises 16 residues. Trimming shortened V by 4 bases and J by 9 bases, and 22 bases separated the two germline ends. Germline V gene lookup returns CDR1 SGHTA and CDR2 FQGNSA. The CDR3 is CASSWGPRLMGLEQFF. DNA for the CDR3: TGTGCCAGCAGCTGGGGACCAAGATTGATGGGACTTGAGCAGTTCTTC.

This clonotype came up many times. J is TRBJ2-7 and V is TRBV5-6; D not resolved. Trimming stripped 4 bases from V and 0 bases from J, with 8 bases between. Per germline, CDR1 SGHDT and CDR2 YYEEEE. The CDR3 loop spans 13 amino acids. The CDR3 DNA reads as TGTGCCAGCAGCGGGGTAGACTCCTACGAGCAGTACGTC. It encodes CASSGVDSYEQYV.

The rearrangement links TRBV6-1 to TRBJ2-2, with D perhaps matching TRBD1 (6 bases). This CDR3 contains 15 residues. Germline values: CDR1 MNHNS, CDR2 SASEGT. V was cut by 5 bases and J by 2 bases, with 12 bases left in between. CDR3 loop: CASSRTAYNTGELFF. In DNA form, the CDR3 reads TGTGCCAGCAGTCGGACAGCGTATAACACCGGGGAGCTGTTTTTT.

This clonotype was seen more than once but under ten times. The chain couples TRBV7-2 to TRBJ2-7; D not certain. The CDR3 extends over 13 amino acids. Between the trimmed V and J ends, which lost 0 bases and 2 bases, there was a span of 5 bases. Germline values: CDR1 SGHTA, CDR2 FQGNSA. The DNA for the CDR3 is TGTGCCAGCAGCTTAGCAGTTACCTACGAGCAGTACTTC. Protein product: CASSLAVTYEQYF.

This clonotype was recorded many times. The chain couples TRBV5-1 to TRBJ2-7; D is undetermined. V was shortened by 0 bases and J by 3 bases, with 10 bases between the two germline ends. Germline CDR1 and CDR2: SGHRS and YFSETQ. This CDR3 has 14 residues. In DNA, the CDR3 is TGCGCCAGCAGCTTGGTTGCTATAGACTACGAGCAGTACTTC. Amino acids: CASSLVAIDYEQYF. Drawing the rest from reference TRBV5-1 and TRBJ2-7, the complete variable domain is KAGVTQTPRYLIKTRGQQVTLSCSPISGHRSVSWYQQTPGQGLQFLFEYFSETQRNKGNFPGRFSGRQFSNSRSEMNVSTLELGDSALYLCASSLVAIDYEQYFGPGTRLTVT.

There are many counts of this clonotype. V gene TRBV5-1 combines with J gene TRBJ2-5; TRBD1 matches 9 bases. Germline CDR1 and CDR2: SGHRS and YFSETQ. This CDR3 is built from 14 residues. V was pared by 2 bases and J by 3 bases, with 2 bases of the junction left unmatched. DNA for the CDR3: TGCGCCAGCAGCTTATGGGACAGGGAAGAGACCCAGTACTTC. It codes for CASSLWDREETQYF.

Many counts were recorded for this clonotype. The CDR3 loop is CATSVGIEQFF. The CDR3 region has the DNA TGTGCCACCAGCGTAGGGATTGAGCAGTTCTTC. This sequence joins TRBV24-1 and TRBJ2-1; no clear D. There are 11 residues in the CDR3. V was clipped by 7 bases and J by 9 bases, with 9 bases between them. CDR1 is KGHDR and CDR2 is SFDVKD in the germline V gene.

There are a few counts of this clonotype. The V and J genes are TRBV7-8 and TRBJ2-2; no clear D. The germline gives CDR1 SGHVS, CDR2 FQNEAQ. The CDR3 is made up of 12 amino acids. Trimming removed 8 bases from V and 3 bases from J, with 7 bases in between. The CDR3 DNA reads as TGTGCCAGCTTTCGGTACACCGGGGAGCTGTTTTTT. This encodes CASFRYTGELFF.

The chain links TRBV4-1 to TRBJ2-3; D may be TRBD2 (6 bases). CDR1 is MGHRA and CDR2 is YSYEKL in the germline V gene. Trimming removed 0 bases at V and 1 base at J, with 8 bases between. The CDR3 consists of 15 residues. CDR3 protein: CASSQDSGRTDTQYF. In nucleotides, the CDR3 is TGCGCCAGCAGCCAAGATAGCGGACGCACAGATACGCAGTATTTT.

This clonotype has just a few counts. The chain combines TRBV25-1 with TRBJ1-1; D may be TRBD1 (5 bases). CDR1 MGHDK and CDR2 SYGVNS come from the germline V gene. This CDR3 has 15 amino acids. V shed 2 bases and J shed 4 bases, with 14 bases lying between them. The CDR3 loop reads CASSELRAGLTEAFF. DNA for the CDR3: TGTGCCAGCAGTGAACTGAGGGCAGGGCTCACTGAAGCTTTCTTT.